A single sample is the source of the 17 T cell receptor beta chains below, sequenced in a study of OX40 agonist ivuxolimab in advanced cancers. TCRdb's table, derived via immunoSEQ multiplex PCR, lists solely in-frame clones and lacks some. The sample lists under 75,000 clones; about 89% were seen once. This specimen was CD4+ or CD8+ T cells sorted from blood, taken in a trial of the OX40 agonist ivuxolimab. Every receptor here comes from an adult with an advanced solid tumor such as melanoma, head and neck, liver or kidney cancer.

This clone has a single count. This rearrangement joins TRBV5-1 to TRBJ1-4, with 9 bases fitting TRBD1. This CDR3 region has 15 residues. Germline-derived CDR1 and CDR2 are SGHRS and YFSETQ. V lost 3 bases, J lost 5 bases, and 5 bases stayed unmatched. CDR3 sequence reads: CASSSLGTGNEKLFF. The CDR3 coding sequence is TGCGCCAGCAGCTCTTTAGGGACAGGGAATGAAAAACTGTTTTTT.

The genes are TRBV7-2 and TRBJ1-3; the D is unclear. Germline V gene data show CDR1 as SGHTA and CDR2 as FQGNSA. This CDR3 is built from 15 residues. Trimming took off 5 bases at V and 0 bases at J, with 11 bases between the two ends. CDR3 amino acids: CASSLATSSGNTIYF. In DNA form, the CDR3 reads TGTGCCAGCAGCCTCGCCACGAGCTCTGGAAACACCATATATTTT.

The chain employs TRBV14 and TRBJ2-1; 7 nucleotides align to TRBD2. Germline CDR1 SGHDN, CDR2 FVKESK. The CDR3 spans 13 residues. V lost 2 bases, J lost 9 bases, and 4 bases stayed unmatched. The CDR3 DNA is TGTGCCAGCAGCCAAAACGGGAGGAGTGAGCAGTTCTTC. Amino acids: CASSQNGRSEQFF.

This chain joins TRBV11-3 and TRBJ2-5, with TRBD2 matching over 8 bases. Trimming removed 4 bases from V and 5 bases from J; junction bases left unmatched: 3. The V gene's germline CDR1 is SGHNT and CDR2 YENEEA. The CDR3 is 13 amino acids. This CDR3 is CASSSGGEETQYF. The CDR3 coding sequence is TGTGCCAGCAGCTCCGGGGGGGAGGAGACCCAGTACTTC.

V gene TRBV7-3 combines with J gene TRBJ2-7; D perhaps matches TRBD2 (6 bases). V lost 4 bases to trimming and J lost 5 bases, with 15 bases between them. CDR3 length: 14 amino acids. The V gene's germline CDR1 is SGHTA and CDR2 FQGTGA. DNA of the CDR3: TGTGCCAGCAGCTCCTTTGGGGGGAGCAACGAGCAGTACTTC. This translates into CASSSFGGSNEQYF.

V usage is TRBV27 and J usage is TRBJ2-5; D remains unclear. Germline V gene lookup returns CDR1 MNHEY and CDR2 SMNVEV (reference sequence). The CDR3 spans 14 residues. V was cut by 3 bases and J by 1 base, with 9 bases left in between. The CDR3 sequence: CASSFRGGQETQYF. Written as DNA, the CDR3 is TGTGCCAGCAGTTTTCGAGGTGGCCAAGAGACCCAGTACTTC.

This chain joins TRBV2 and TRBJ2-3; no clear D gene. Trimming took 5 bases from V and 0 from J, leaving 12 bases between them. CDR3 length: 15 residues. Germline V gives CDR1 SNHLY, CDR2 FYNNEI. The CDR3 nucleotides are TGTGCCAGCAGTTACAGCACCGGAAGCACAGATACGCAGTATTTT. This sequence encodes CASSYSTGSTDTQYF.

This chain links TRBV30 with TRBJ1-1; D might be TRBD1 (5 bases). Trimming removed 0 bases at V and 10 bases at J, with 18 bases between. Germline values: CDR1 GTSNPN, CDR2 SVGIG (reference sequence). The CDR3 is 14 residues long. The CDR3 loop reads CAWSVPQAKGAAFF. In DNA, the CDR3 is TGTGCCTGGAGTGTCCCCCAGGCAAAAGGGGCAGCTTTCTTT. The full variable domain, completed using reference TRBV30 and TRBJ1-1, is SQTIHQWPATLVQPVGSPLSLECTVEGTSNPNLYWYRQAAGRGLQLLFYSVGIGQISSEVPQNLSASRPQDRQFILSSKKLLLSDSGFYLCAWSVPQAKGAAFFGQGTRLTVV.

The gene calls are TRBV7-2 and TRBJ2-5; D is perhaps TRBD1 (5 bases). The CDR3 is 14 amino acids. Germline V CDR1 and CDR2: SGHTA, FQGNSA. V lost 7 bases and J 4 bases, leaving 16 bases between the germline ends. CDR3 amino acids: CASTLSAGRETQYF. CDR3 bases: TGTGCCAGCACCCTATCGGCAGGGCGAGAGACCCAGTACTTC.

The V gene is TRBV12-5, the J gene TRBJ2-3; D gene uncertain. V was shortened by 2 bases and J by 5 bases, with 5 bases between the two germline ends. The CDR3 has 12 residues. Germline-derived CDR1 and CDR2 are LGHNT and FRNRAP. The CDR3 nucleotides read TGTGCTAGTGGTTTGAGGATAGATACGCAGTATTTT. Its translation: CASGLRIDTQYF.

The chain employs TRBV5-5 and TRBJ2-1; 7 bases fit TRBD2. This CDR3 has 16 amino acids. Germline CDR1 reads SGHKS; CDR2 reads YYEKEE (reference sequence). The ends lost 0 bases at V and 0 bases at J; junction bases unmatched: 3. CDR3 nucleotides: TGTGCCAGCAGCTTGGCCCGACTAGCCTCCTACAATGAGCAGTTCTTC. It yields the protein CASSLARLASYNEQFF.

For the CDR3, the DNA is TGTGCCACCAGCACAAGGACAGGAGGCCCCAATGAGCAGTTCTTC. This codes for CATSTRTGGPNEQFF. The V call is TRBV15, the J call TRBJ2-1; 7 bases align to TRBD1. This CDR3 region has 15 residues. Germline V gene lookup returns CDR1 LNHNV and CDR2 YYDKDF (reference sequence). The ends lost 4 bases at V and 6 bases at J; junction bases unmatched: 9.

J is TRBJ2-1 and V is TRBV30; 13 nucleotides align to TRBD2. The ends lost 6 bases at V and 6 bases at J; junction bases unmatched: 5. The germline V gene has CDR1 GTSNPN and CDR2 SVGIG (reference sequence). CDR3 length: 14 residues. CDR3 amino acids: CACILAGGTNEQFF. CDR3 bases: TGTGCCTGCATACTAGCGGGAGGGACCAATGAGCAGTTCTTC.

This clone has more than one count but fewer than ten. The chain has TRBV19 and TRBJ1-5; TRBD1 matches 9 bases. Germline V gene data show CDR1 as LNHDA and CDR2 as SQIVND (reference sequence). CDR3 length: 16 amino acids. V was clipped by 4 bases and J by 6 bases; unmatched bases: 10. This CDR3 is CASSTRDRVNSQPQHF. The CDR3, as DNA: TGTGCCAGTAGTACCCGGGACAGGGTAAACAGTCAGCCCCAGCATTTT.

In regard to this clone: This sample also contains other DNA sequences that code for the same CDR3. The gene calls are TRBV15 and TRBJ2-5; 7 nucleotides line up with TRBD1. Germline CDR1 reads LNHNV; CDR2 reads YYDKDF (reference sequence). The CDR3 loop spans 14 amino acids. After removal of 0 bases from V and 5 bases from J, the junction contained 3 bases not matched to a gene. The CDR3 region is CATSRDRGQETQYF. CDR3 bases: TGTGCCACCAGCAGAGATAGGGGGCAGGAGACCCAGTACTTC.

This clone was recorded once. The chain carries TRBV30 and TRBJ1-2; D remains unclear. Germline CDR1 is GTSNPN and CDR2 is SVGIG (reference sequence). The V gene lost 2 bases and the J gene lost 1 base, with 11 bases spanning the gap. This CDR3 is 14 amino acids long. The CDR3 DNA reads TGTGCCTGGAGTCGCTCGGCCTTTAACTATGGCTACACCTTC. Its protein is CAWSRSAFNYGYTF.

The CDR3 sequence: CASIKTDRNLEKLFF. The DNA for the CDR3 is TGTGCCAGTATCAAAACGGACCGCAACCTTGAAAAACTGTTTTTT. This chain joins TRBV19 and TRBJ1-4, with unresolved D. Trimming took 7 bases from V and 7 from J, leaving 19 bases between them. CDR3 length: 15 amino acids. Looked up from germline, CDR1 is LNHDA and CDR2 is SQIVND (reference sequence).